These 7 T cell receptor beta chains were all obtained from the same sample, sequenced in a study of T cell responses to AZD1222 COVID-19 vaccine. Sequencing used immunoSEQ multiplex PCR; TCRdb keeps in-frame clones, though not all of them. The sample gives 130,000 or so clones, around 90% of which show up once; 5% to 7.5% is in the top ten. Sequencing was performed on peripheral blood, taken on day 0 of AZD1222 vaccination. These receptor sequences come from an adult in good health.

The chain carries TRBV12-3 or TRBV12-4 and TRBJ1-3; D unresolved. With 3 bases removed from V and 3 bases from J, the gap between germline ends came to 6 bases. CDR3 length: 13 residues. In nucleotides, the CDR3 is TGTGCCAGCAGTTTTAGGGATGGAAACACCATATATTTT. It translates to CASSFRDGNTIYF.

The chain joins TRBV19 to TRBJ1-2; D is unresolved. Germline V gene sequence: CDR1 LNHDA, CDR2 SQIVND (reference sequence). This CDR3 is built from 15 residues. V lost 3 bases and J 2 bases, leaving 13 bases between the germline ends. The CDR3 sequence: CASSIVTIKNYGYTF. DNA for the CDR3: TGTGCCAGTAGTATTGTGACAATCAAAAACTATGGCTACACCTTC. Variable domain in full (rest from reference TRBV19 and TRBJ1-2): DGGITQSPKYLFRKEGQNVTLSCEQNLNHDAMYWYRQDPGQGLRLIYYSQIVNDFQKGDIAEGYSVSREKKESFPLTVTSAQKNPTAFYLCASSIVTIKNYGYTFGSGTRLTVV.

The chain has TRBV19 and TRBJ1-2; D unresolved. The V and J ends lost 5 bases and 1 base respectively, with 11 bases between them. Germline CDR1 and CDR2: LNHDA and SQIVND (reference sequence). The CDR3 sequence is 14 residues long. For the CDR3, the DNA is TGTGCCAGTAGTGCCTCGGACCGTAACTATGGCTACACCTTC. This encodes CASSASDRNYGYTF. Full variable domain (remainder filled in from reference TRBV19 and TRBJ1-2): DGGITQSPKYLFRKEGQNVTLSCEQNLNHDAMYWYRQDPGQGLRLIYYSQIVNDFQKGDIAEGYSVSREKKESFPLTVTSAQKNPTAFYLCASSASDRNYGYTFGSGTRLTVV.

J is TRBJ1-1 and V is TRBV30, with unresolved D. This CDR3 comprises 12 residues. The V gene's germline CDR1 is GTSNPN and CDR2 SVGIG (reference sequence). V gave up 0 bases and J gave up 8 bases, with 10 bases separating them. The CDR3 DNA reads TGTGCCTGGAGTGTTGGCAGGTCGGAAGCTTTCTTT. As protein: CAWSVGRSEAFF.

The rearrangement uses TRBV27 and TRBJ2-2; a possible D gene is TRBD1 (6 bases). The CDR3 contains 13 residues. Germline V gene data show CDR1 as MNHEY and CDR2 as SMNVEV (reference sequence). The V gene lost 4 bases and the J gene lost 8 bases, with 11 bases spanning the gap. The CDR3 bases are TGTGCCAGCAGTTCCCAGGGGCGTGGGGAGCTGTTTTTT. Amino acid sequence: CASSSQGRGELFF.

The rearrangement links TRBV7-9 to TRBJ1-4, with D uncertain. This CDR3 spans 16 amino acids. The V and J ends lost 1 base and 0 bases respectively, with 9 bases between them. The germline V gene has CDR1 SEHNR and CDR2 FQNEAQ (reference sequence). The CDR3 sequence is CASSLGGITTNEKLFF. The CDR3 coding sequence is TGTGCCAGCAGCTTAGGGGGAATTACAACTAATGAAAAACTGTTTTTT.

This chain uses TRBV2 with TRBJ1-5; D remains unclear. V was trimmed by 7 bases and J by 2 bases, leaving 12 bases between them. Germline CDR1 and CDR2: SNHLY and FYNNEI. The CDR3 is 14 residues long. This chain's CDR3 is CASNSRGGNQPQHF. CDR3 DNA: TGTGCCAGCAATTCCCGTGGGGGCAATCAGCCCCAGCATTTT.